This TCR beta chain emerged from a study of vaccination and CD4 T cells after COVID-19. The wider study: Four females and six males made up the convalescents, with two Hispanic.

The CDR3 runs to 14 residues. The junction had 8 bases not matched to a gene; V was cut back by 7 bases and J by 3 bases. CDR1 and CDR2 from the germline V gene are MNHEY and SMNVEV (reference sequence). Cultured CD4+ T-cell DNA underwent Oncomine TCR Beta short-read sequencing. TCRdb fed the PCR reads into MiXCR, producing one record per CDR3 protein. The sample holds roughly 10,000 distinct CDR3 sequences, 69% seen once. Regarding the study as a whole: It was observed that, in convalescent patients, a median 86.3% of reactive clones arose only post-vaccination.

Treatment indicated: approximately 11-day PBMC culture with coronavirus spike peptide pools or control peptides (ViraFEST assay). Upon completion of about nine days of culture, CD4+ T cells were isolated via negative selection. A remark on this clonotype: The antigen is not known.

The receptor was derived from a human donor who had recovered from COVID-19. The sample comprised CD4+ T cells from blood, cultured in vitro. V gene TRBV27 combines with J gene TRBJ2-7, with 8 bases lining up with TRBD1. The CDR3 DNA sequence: TGTGCCAGCACCCCCCGGACAGGGTACTACGAGCAGTACTTC. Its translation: CASTPRTGYYEQYF.